The clone carrying this TCR beta chain was seen a handful of times. The CDR3 extends over 13 amino acids. V was clipped by 6 bases and J by 3 bases; unmatched bases: 3. CDR1 and CDR2 from the germline V gene are SNHLY and FYNNEI. This record comes from a study of cytomegalovirus exposure and HLA in healthy donors. PCR involved 60 Vbeta and 13 Jbeta primers. The data were produced by immunoSEQ multiplex PCR, yet TCRdb's version contains in-frame clones alone and is incomplete. The sample has over 100,000 clones, around 72% seen once; the top ten hold around 4.2%. The rearrangement links TRBV2 to TRBJ1-2; 8 nucleotides line up with TRBD1. Sequencing was performed on PBMCs. This TCR was recovered from a man aged 45-65 years in good health and CMV-seropositive. The CDR3 here is CASRLGQDYGYTF. The CDR3 DNA sequence: TGTGCCAGCAGGCTGGGACAGGACTATGGCTACACCTTC.